This T cell receptor beta chain was sequenced in a study of blood T cell repertoires in COVID-19. The CDR3 is 15 amino acids. The germline gives CDR1 MNHEY, CDR2 SVGEGT. Trimming pared 2 bases from V and 3 bases from J, leaving 13 bases between. Sequencing used immunoSEQ multiplex PCR; TCRdb keeps in-frame clones, though not all of them. Of some 250,000 clones in the sample, 86% were seen once. The sequence was obtained from a man between 25 and 39 years old with active or convalescent COVID-19. The sample comprised peripheral blood. The rearrangement uses TRBV6-2 or TRBV6-3 and TRBJ1-1; the D gene is possibly TRBD1 (6 bases). This CDR3 is CASSYQDRLYTEAFF. CDR3 DNA sequence: TGTGCCAGCAGTTACCAGGACAGATTATACACTGAAGCTTTCTTT.